This T cell receptor (beta chain) was retrieved from a study of OX40 agonist ivuxolimab in advanced cancers. At the level of the study: Those treated in dose escalation had hepatocellular carcinoma, melanoma, renal cell cancer or head and neck cancer. At about 81% male, the cohort had a mean age of around 56 years, ranging from about 20 to 90. Findings and caveats of the study: Compared with CD4+, CD8+ T cells on average had more expanded clones. The antigens recognized by the expanded peripheral T cells, that is their antigen specificity, were not determined.

Germline assignment: CDR1 MNHNS and CDR2 SASEGT. Trimming took 0 bases from V and 14 from J, leaving 13 bases between them. This CDR3 has 12 amino acids. Details on this clone: Its specificity is not known.

The table came from immunoSEQ multiplex PCR; TCRdb's copy has only in-frame clones and leaves some out. The table has more than 35,000 clones, more than 85% seen once. The TCR was taken from an adult with an advanced solid tumor such as melanoma, head and neck, liver or kidney cancer. This chain connects TRBV6-1 to TRBJ1-1; a possible D gene is TRBD1 (5 bases). The specimen comprised CD4+ or CD8+ T cells sorted from blood, sampled in a trial of the OX40 agonist ivuxolimab. The CDR3 DNA is TGTGCCAGCAGTGAAGCAAGGGACCTCGCCTTCTTT. It translates to CASSEARDLAFF.